Below are 21 T cell receptor beta chains sequenced from a single sample in a study of blood T cell repertoires in COVID-19. TCRdb keeps only in-frame clones here, not all; method: immunoSEQ multiplex PCR. The repertoire has 100,000 to 150,000 clones, roughly 84% of them found once; the top ten carry about 15%. Sequencing was carried out using peripheral blood. The receptor set was obtained from a woman of 80 years or more with acute or convalescent COVID-19.

The chain links TRBV3-1 (or the pseudogene TRBV3-2) to TRBJ2-1; D is perhaps TRBD1 (6 bases). CDR1 and CDR2 (germline): LGHDT, YNNKEL (reference sequence). The CDR3 consists of 15 residues. V was cut by 4 bases and J by 3 bases, with 13 bases left in between. The CDR3 DNA reads TGTGCCAGCAGCCCGTCCCGGGACAACTACAATGAGCAGTTCTTC. Translating it yields CASSPSRDNYNEQFF.

This chain connects TRBV5-6 to TRBJ2-5; 8 nucleotides align to TRBD1. Trimming at V came to 4 bases and at J to 5 bases, leaving 7 bases not matched to a gene. The CDR3 is 14 residues long. From germline, CDR1 is SGHDT and CDR2 YYEEEE. CDR3 coding DNA: TGTGCCAGCAGCATTCAGGGGGCAGGGGAGACCCAGTACTTC. It codes for CASSIQGAGETQYF. The whole variable domain, remainder taken from reference TRBV5-6 and TRBJ2-5, is DAGVTQSPTHLIKTRGQQVTLRCSPKSGHDTVSWYQQALGQGPQFIFQYYEEEERQRGNFPDRFSGHQFPNYSSELNVNALLLGDSALYLCASSIQGAGETQYFGPGTRLLVL.

This clone was picked up one time. The chain links TRBV6-2 or TRBV6-3 to TRBJ1-1; maybe TRBD1 (6 bases). The CDR3 covers 15 residues. Germline-derived CDR1 and CDR2 are MNHEY and SVGEGT. V shed 5 bases and J shed 5 bases, with 18 bases lying between them. CDR3 residues: CASSPNLQQGTEAFF. CDR3 DNA sequence: TGTGCCAGCAGTCCCAATCTGCAACAGGGAACTGAAGCTTTCTTT.

As for this clone: Germline and junction disagree at one end, which may indicate a read error. The V gene is TRBV6-6, the J gene TRBJ1-5, with D possibly TRBD1 on 6 matching bases. In germline, CDR1 is MNHNY, CDR2 SVGAGI (reference sequence). The CDR3 spans 14 residues. The CDR3: CASSHSGGGQPQHF. The CDR3 DNA reads as TGTGCCAGCAGTCACTCTGGGGGCGGGCAGCCCCAGCATTTT.

This chain joins TRBV6-1 and TRBJ1-1; D unclear. Trimming left V 2 bases short and J 7 bases short, with 11 bases between. This CDR3 has 13 amino acids. Germline-derived CDR1 and CDR2 are MNHNS and SASEGT. CDR3: CASSEMSSGEAFF. The CDR3 coding sequence is TGTGCCAGCAGTGAAATGTCCTCAGGTGAAGCTTTCTTT.

The chain has TRBV6-1 and TRBJ2-5; TRBD2 agrees at 15 bases. Trimming at V came to 4 bases and at J to 7 bases, leaving 10 bases not matched to a gene. CDR1 and CDR2 (germline): MNHNS, SASEGT. The CDR3 has 17 residues. CDR3 sequence reads: CASSGTSGRALGGTQYF. The CDR3, as DNA: TGTGCCAGCAGTGGGACTAGCGGGAGGGCCTTGGGGGGGACCCAGTACTTC.

The chain couples TRBV6-2 or TRBV6-3 to TRBJ2-7; TRBD1 is a possible D gene (7 bases). This CDR3 contains 15 residues. The ends were cut back, 2 bases at V and 4 bases at J, with 15 bases in the middle. Germline CDR1 and CDR2: MNHEY and SVGEGT. The CDR3 DNA reads TGTGCCAGCAGTTACCCGGAGGGGGCGCGGTACGAGCAGTACTTC. Translating it yields CASSYPEGARYEQYF.

V and J are TRBV5-4 and TRBJ2-5, with TRBD2 as a possible D gene (5 bases). The CDR3 spans 15 residues. CDR1 and CDR2 (germline): SGHNT, YYREEE (reference sequence). Trimming pared 2 bases from V and 5 bases from J, leaving 16 bases between. CDR3 sequence (DNA): TGTGCCAGCAGCTTAGATCTAGCTTCGCGTGAGACCCAGTACTTC. It yields the protein CASSLDLASRETQYF.

This clone was seen a single time. The J gene is TRBJ1-4, the V gene TRBV18; D not certain. The V gene's germline CDR1 is KGHSH and CDR2 LQKENI. The CDR3 consists of 14 residues. V lost 5 bases and J lost 6, with 13 bases in between. For the CDR3, the DNA is TGTGCCAGCTCAGCCGCCGAACTCCATGAAAAACTGTTTTTT. Residues: CASSAAELHEKLFF.

V and J are TRBV7-9 and TRBJ1-1, with 7 bases that match TRBD1. In germline, CDR1 is SEHNR, CDR2 FQNEAQ (reference sequence). Trimming took 7 bases from V and 5 from J; bases not matched to a gene: 7. CDR3 length equals 13 residues. CDR3 loop: CASTSPGGTEAFF. The CDR3 nucleotides read TGTGCCAGCACCTCCCCAGGGGGTACTGAAGCTTTCTTT.

This clone was seen more than once but under ten times. This chain uses TRBV19 with TRBJ1-5, with D possibly matching TRBD1 (6 bases). Germline V lookup: CDR1 LNHDA, CDR2 SQIVND (reference sequence). The CDR3 runs 13 residues. The V end lost 7 bases, the J end lost 7 bases, and 14 bases lay between the germline ends. Here the CDR3 DNA reads TGTGCCAGTACCCTAGGGGGGGGACAGCCCCAGCATTTT. This translates into CASTLGGGQPQHF.

The chain recombines TRBV4-3 with TRBJ2-4, with a tentative D call TRBD2 (6 bases). The CDR3 spans 18 residues. Trimming shortened V by 0 bases and J by 0 bases, and 15 bases separated the two germline ends. Germline V gives CDR1 LGHNA, CDR2 YSLEER. CDR3 residues: CASSQDPAGMGAKNIQYF. The CDR3 DNA follows: TGCGCCAGCAGCCAAGACCCGGCGGGGATGGGAGCCAAAAACATTCAGTACTTC.

The rearrangement uses TRBV18 and TRBJ1-2; no clear D. V was trimmed by 3 bases and J by 8 bases, leaving 19 bases between them. The CDR3 totals 15 residues. Germline V gene lookup returns CDR1 KGHSH and CDR2 LQKENI. The CDR3 bases are TGTGCCAGCTCACCCCTGGACGCTTTGACGGGGGGCTACACCTTC. It is translated as CASSPLDALTGGYTF.

This chain links TRBV29-1 with TRBJ1-1; no reliable D call. Between the trimmed V and J ends, which lost 7 bases and 6 bases, there was a span of 15 bases. The CDR3 length is 12 residues. Germline CDR1 reads SQVTM; CDR2 reads ANQGSEA. The CDR3 spells CSASLRGAEAFF. The CDR3 coding sequence is TGCAGCGCTTCACTACGCGGGGCTGAAGCTTTCTTT.

V usage is TRBV5-1 and J usage is TRBJ1-6; D gene unclear. Trimming shortened V by 0 bases and J by 7 bases, and 11 bases separated the two germline ends. Germline values: CDR1 SGHRS, CDR2 YFSETQ. This CDR3 comprises 15 residues. CDR3 in DNA: TGCGCCAGCAGCTTGGGAGGCCTGTTGAATTCACCCCTCCACTTT. Its protein product is CASSLGGLLNSPLHF.

This chain joins TRBV2 and TRBJ2-1; TRBD2 matches at 13 bases. In germline, CDR1 is SNHLY, CDR2 FYNNEI. The V and J ends lost 3 bases and 8 bases, in that order; junction bases with no gene match: 7. The CDR3 is 16 amino acids. CDR3 amino acids: CASSDTSGGALDEQFF. The CDR3 DNA sequence: TGTGCCAGCAGTGACACTAGCGGGGGGGCCTTAGATGAGCAGTTCTTC.

The V call is TRBV11-2, the J call TRBJ2-5; 8 bases map to TRBD2. Germline trimming cut 5 bases from V and 2 bases from J; bases unmatched to any gene: 4. Germline-derived CDR1 and CDR2 are SGHAT and FQNNGV. There are 14 residues in the CDR3. The CDR3 DNA follows: TGTGCCAGCAGCCGTAGCGGGACTCAAGAGACCCAGTACTTC. As protein: CASSRSGTQETQYF.

The chain combines TRBV18 with TRBJ2-5; D remains unclear. Germline loops: CDR1 KGHSH, CDR2 LQKENI. The CDR3 totals 13 residues. Deletions cut 3 bases from V and 5 bases from J, with 10 bases between. CDR3 in amino acids: CASSPGIRETQYF. CDR3 in DNA: TGTGCCAGCTCACCGGGCATCCGGGAGACCCAGTACTTC.

The chain recombines TRBV7-2 with TRBJ2-1; 11 nucleotides line up with TRBD2. V was pared by 4 bases and J by 7 bases, with 3 bases of the junction left unmatched. Germline values: CDR1 SGHTA, CDR2 FQGNSA. The CDR3 is made up of 14 amino acids. CDR3 nucleotides: TGTGCCAGCAGCTCGGGACTAGCGGTAAATGAGCAGTTCTTC. Its translation is CASSSGLAVNEQFF.

A few counts support this clone. At the DNA level, this CDR3 is encoded by other sequences in the same sample as well. This chain joins TRBV4-3 and TRBJ2-7; 10 nucleotides line up with TRBD1. Germline trimming cut 1 base from V and 1 base from J; bases unmatched to any gene: 7. Germline CDR1 and CDR2: LGHNA and YSLEER. The CDR3 runs to 17 residues. This CDR3 reads CASSQGTGQGGSYEQYF. The CDR3, as DNA: TGCGCCAGCAGCCAAGGAACTGGACAGGGGGGTTCCTACGAGCAGTACTTC.

V and J are TRBV29-1 and TRBJ2-7, with 9 nucleotides matching TRBD1. The CDR3 sequence is 13 residues long. J was trimmed by 7 bases and V by 6 bases; bases with no gene match: 10. Germline V lookup: CDR1 SQVTM, CDR2 ANQGSEA. The CDR3 DNA reads as TGCAGCGTCGGGGACAGGGCCCAAGTTGAGCAGTACTTC. Protein product: CSVGDRAQVEQYF.